This TCR beta chain was profiled in a study of T-cell memory formation after mild COVID-19. Study-wide points: Clones that got smaller from day 15 to 85 had even CD4/CD8, while clones growing later tipped toward CD4+. The study detected some responding clones in pre-infection memory, suggesting cross-reactive memory joined.

Germline CDR1 MNHEY, CDR2 SVGAGI. CDR3 length: 14 residues. V was trimmed by 2 bases and J by 2 bases, leaving 8 bases between them. The TCR alpha and TCR beta cDNA libraries, bearing sample barcodes and UMIs, were generated by 5'RACE using constant-segment primers. TCRdb re-analysed the 5' RACE reads in MiXCR, keeping a single row per CDR3 protein. The sample has under 450,000 distinct CDR3 sequences, more than 20% seen once; the top ten hold around 14%. Note on this clonotype: As yet, its antigen is unknown.

The chain joins TRBV6-5 to TRBJ2-3; D unclear. The receptor's source is an adult woman who had mild COVID-19 (a few samples of this study predate the infection). Cell type and time point are not known. Sequenced material: PBMCs or a T cell subset sorted from them (not recorded which). This chain's CDR3 is CASSYSQSTDTQYF. The CDR3 DNA is TGTGCCAGCAGTTACAGTCAGTCCACAGATACGCAGTATTTT.